This TCR beta chain was sequenced for a study of T-cell memory formation after mild COVID-19. As regards this clonotype: As yet, its antigen is unknown.

Trimming pared 7 bases from V and 9 bases from J, leaving 19 bases between. The length of the CDR3 is 13 residues. The germline V gene encodes CDR1 SGHDT and CDR2 YYEEEE. Study-wide results and limits: CD4+ contracting clones were mainly CM and EM; CD8+ ones, EMRA.

MiXCR was run by TCRdb on the 5' RACE reads, yielding one entry per CDR3 protein. The data contain 260,000 or so distinct CDR3 sequences, 16% of them singletons. The V gene is TRBV5-6, the J gene TRBJ1-1, with a weak D call TRBD1 (5 bases). This clonotype originated in a man younger than 30 who had mild COVID-19 (a few samples of this study predate the infection). Cell type and time point are not known. Specimen: PBMCs or a T cell subset sorted from them (not recorded which). CDR3 in DNA: TGTGCCAGCGAGGACACTCAGAGTTCGAAAGCTTTCTTT. Protein sequence: CASEDTQSSKAFF.